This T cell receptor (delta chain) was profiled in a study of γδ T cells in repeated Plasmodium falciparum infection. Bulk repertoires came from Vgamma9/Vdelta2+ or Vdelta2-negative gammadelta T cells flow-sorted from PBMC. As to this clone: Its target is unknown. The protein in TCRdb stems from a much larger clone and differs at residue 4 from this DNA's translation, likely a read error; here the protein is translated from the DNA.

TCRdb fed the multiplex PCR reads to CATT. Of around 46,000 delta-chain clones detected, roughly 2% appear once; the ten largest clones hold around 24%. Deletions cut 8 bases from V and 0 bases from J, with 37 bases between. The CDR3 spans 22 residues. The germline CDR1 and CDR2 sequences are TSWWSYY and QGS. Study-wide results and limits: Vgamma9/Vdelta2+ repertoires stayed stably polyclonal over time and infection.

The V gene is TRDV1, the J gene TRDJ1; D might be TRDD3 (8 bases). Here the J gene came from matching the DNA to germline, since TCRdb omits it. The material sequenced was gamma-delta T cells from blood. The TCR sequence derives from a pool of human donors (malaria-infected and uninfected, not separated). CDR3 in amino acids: CALRVPFLRRGWGTRYTDKLIF. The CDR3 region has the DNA TGTGCTCTTAGGGTTCCCTTCCTCCGTCGGGGCTGGGGGACCCGATACACCGATAAACTCATCTTT.